This T cell receptor beta chain emerged from a study of T cells in Graves' hyperthyroidism and ophthalmopathy. Whole-study findings and limits: A model of 13 V-J pairs discriminated ophthalmopathy from stable hyperthyroidism.

This clonotype came up a few times. The antigen remains undetermined. The CDR3 regions of TCR beta were amplified from RNA transcripts. RT-PCR in the first round (using the HTBI primer set) targeted the TCR CDR3. TCRdb called the multiplex PCR reads again in MiXCR, with one record for every CDR3 protein. Among hundreds of thousands of distinct CDR3 sequences listed, around 38% were seen once. Participants, patients aged 18 to 65, had newly diagnosed hyperthyroidism with a duration under 2 months. V shed 5 bases, J shed 3 bases, and the junction held 7 bases outside the gene matches. Germline V CDR1 and CDR2: SEHNR, FQNEAQ (reference sequence). This CDR3 contains 15 residues.

The source material was blood. The receptor comes from a man aged 18 to 30 with Graves' hyperthyroidism. The rearrangement uses TRBV7-9 and TRBJ2-7, with TRBD1 matching over 10 bases. Written as DNA, the CDR3 is TGTGCCAGCAGCCTCCCCCGGGACAGGGGCTACGAGCAGTACTTC. Protein: CASSLPRDRGYEQYF.